This T cell receptor (beta chain) was captured in a study of cytomegalovirus exposure and HLA in healthy donors. Overall study findings and caveats: What a later analysis showed was that several of the most significant clusters appeared linked to common viral pathogens. Sequences of the TCR beta chain were said to predict the HLA-A and HLA-B alleles of most subjects accurately. Associated with cytomegalovirus, according to the listing, were around 170 TCR beta chains.

V lost 10 bases and J lost 4; bases outside the gene matches: 10. This CDR3 is 14 amino acids long. Germline CDR1 MNHNS, CDR2 SASEGT. Primers included in the PCR were 60 Vbeta and 13 Jbeta primers. In the authors' methods: Unique TCR beta chains numbered approximately 80 million in a later analysis, with roughly 10 million shared. Repertoires were generated with immunoSEQ multiplex PCR, while TCRdb's copy carries only in-frame clones and drops some. Clone size and V and J calls were adopted from that table, with D and trimming inferred from the DNA. The sample data list approximately 40,000 clones. Notes on this clone: The antigen remains unidentified.

Sequenced sample: PBMCs. The TCR sequence derives from a human donor in good health. V is TRBV6-1 and J is TRBJ2-1; 7 bases agree with TRBD1. CDR3 DNA sequence: TGTGCCACCCATGACAGGGCGGATTACAATGAGCAGTTCTTC. It translates to CATHDRADYNEQFF.